This is a list of T cell receptor beta chains from one sample in a study of control samples from healthy donors and cancer patients. Sequencing was performed with immunoSEQ multiplex PCR; in TCRdb, only in-frame clones are kept and a portion is missing. The table shows nearly 200,000 clones, with approximately 90% occurring only once. Sequenced sample: blood. All receptors come from a young man in good health. Each CDR3 is given with its conserved first and last residue. The order of the fields is clone size, D gene, J gene, V gene, CDR3 DNA, CDR3 protein. A D gene is named only where the DNA matches it firmly. A row's size may be missing; if present it is once, few, many or a size class.

clone_size: -; d_call: -; j_call: TRBJ2-2; v_call: TRBV15; cdr3_nt: TGTGCCACCAGCCAAAAGGCGACCGCCGGGGAGCTGTTTTTT; cdr3_aa: CATSQKATAGELFF
clone_size: once; d_call: -; j_call: TRBJ2-4; v_call: TRBV6-5; cdr3_nt: TGTGCCAGCAGTTACCAGGGCCTCGGGGGAAACATTCAGTACTTC; cdr3_aa: CASSYQGLGGNIQYF
clone_size: -; d_call: TRBD1; j_call: TRBJ2-2; v_call: TRBV5-6; cdr3_nt: TGTGCCAGCAGCTCCTGGGACAGGGTGGACACCGGGGAGCTGTTTTTT; cdr3_aa: CASSSWDRVDTGELFF
clone_size: once; d_call: TRBD1; j_call: TRBJ1-3; v_call: TRBV7-9; cdr3_nt: TGTGCCAGCAGCACGGGACAGCCAAACTCTGGAAACACCATATATTTT; cdr3_aa: CASSTGQPNSGNTIYF
clone_size: once; d_call: -; j_call: TRBJ1-6; v_call: TRBV9; cdr3_nt: TGTGCCAGCAGCGACAGGGTCCGATCACCCCTCCACTTT; cdr3_aa: CASSDRVRSPLHF
clone_size: once; d_call: -; j_call: TRBJ2-3; v_call: TRBV19; cdr3_nt: TGTGCCAGTAGTATTCGGTCTGAGCGGCCTGGCACAGATACGCAGTATTTT; cdr3_aa: CASSIRSERPGTDTQYF
clone_size: -; d_call: TRBD1; j_call: TRBJ2-7; v_call: TRBV7-2; cdr3_nt: TGTGCCAGCAGCTTATATGGTCAGGGGGCCTACGAGCAGTACTTC; cdr3_aa: CASSLYGQGAYEQYF
clone_size: -; d_call: TRBD2; j_call: TRBJ2-1; v_call: TRBV6-2/TRBV6-3; cdr3_nt: TGTGCCAGCAGTTACCTAGCGGGGGACAATGAGCAGTTCTTC; cdr3_aa: CASSYLAGDNEQFF
clone_size: few; d_call: -; j_call: TRBJ1-6; v_call: TRBV4-2; cdr3_nt: TGTGCCAGCAGCCAAGATCCGTGGTCCCCCTATAATTCACCCCTCCACTTT; cdr3_aa: CASSQDPWSPYNSPLHF
clone_size: -; d_call: -; j_call: TRBJ2-3; v_call: TRBV14; cdr3_nt: TGTGCCAGCAGCCAAGTGCCCGGGGCGGCTGATACGCAGTATTTT; cdr3_aa: CASSQVPGAADTQYF
clone_size: -; d_call: -; j_call: TRBJ2-3; v_call: TRBV7-2; cdr3_nt: TGTGCCAGCAGCCAATTACGGGCCGGGAATACGCAGTATTTT; cdr3_aa: CASSQLRAGNTQYF
clone_size: -; d_call: TRBD1; j_call: TRBJ2-3; v_call: TRBV14; cdr3_nt: TGTGCCAGCAGCCACGGGACAGGTTGGGATACGCAGTATTTT; cdr3_aa: CASSHGTGWDTQYF
clone_size: -; d_call: -; j_call: TRBJ1-1; v_call: TRBV7-9; cdr3_nt: TGTGCCAGCAGCTTAGCGGGCAGAAACACTGAAGCTTTCTTT; cdr3_aa: CASSLAGRNTEAFF
clone_size: -; d_call: -; j_call: TRBJ1-1; v_call: TRBV5-1; cdr3_nt: TGCGCCAGCAGCTCCGGGGAGCGGACTGAAGCTTTCTTT; cdr3_aa: CASSSGERTEAFF
clone_size: -; d_call: TRBD1; j_call: TRBJ1-6; v_call: TRBV5-1; cdr3_nt: TGCGCCAGCAGCCCCGGACAGGGGGCCTTCAATTCACCCCTCCACTTT; cdr3_aa: CASSPGQGAFNSPLHF
clone_size: -; d_call: -; j_call: TRBJ2-1; v_call: TRBV7-6; cdr3_nt: TGTGCCAGCAGCTCCCTCGGGGGGCGAGTAAATGAGCAGTTCTTC; cdr3_aa: CASSSLGGRVNEQFF
clone_size: -; d_call: TRBD2; j_call: TRBJ2-3; v_call: TRBV19; cdr3_nt: TGTGCCAGTAGTACCCGTAGCGGGGGGAACACAGATACGCAGTATTTT; cdr3_aa: CASSTRSGGNTDTQYF
clone_size: -; d_call: -; j_call: TRBJ1-4; v_call: TRBV20-1; cdr3_nt: TGCAGTGCTAGTATAAGAGAAAAACTGTTTTTT; cdr3_aa: CSASIREKLFF
clone_size: -; d_call: TRBD2; j_call: TRBJ2-1; v_call: TRBV9; cdr3_nt: TGTGCCAGCAGCGTAGCTGCGAGCGGGGGTCACAATGAGCAGTTCTTC; cdr3_aa: CASSVAASGGHNEQFF
clone_size: -; d_call: -; j_call: TRBJ1-6; v_call: TRBV10-3; cdr3_nt: TGTGCCATCAGTGATGTTGGGACCTCACCCCTCCACTTT; cdr3_aa: CAISDVGTSPLHF
clone_size: -; d_call: -; j_call: TRBJ2-6; v_call: TRBV10-3; cdr3_nt: TGTGCCATCAGTGAGGTTCCTGGGGCCAACGTCCTGACTTTC; cdr3_aa: CAISEVPGANVLTF
clone_size: -; d_call: -; j_call: TRBJ1-2; v_call: TRBV7-6; cdr3_nt: TGTGCCAGCAGCTTCTCGGGGGGCTTTGGCTACACCTTC; cdr3_aa: CASSFSGGFGYTF
clone_size: -; d_call: -; j_call: TRBJ1-1; v_call: TRBV6-5; cdr3_nt: TGTGCCAGCAGTTACTCAAACAGGGTAACTGAAGCTTTCTTT; cdr3_aa: CASSYSNRVTEAFF
clone_size: -; d_call: -; j_call: TRBJ2-5; v_call: TRBV2; cdr3_nt: TGTGCCAGCAGTGAATCTAGGAGCTTGGAGACCCAGTACTTC; cdr3_aa: CASSESRSLETQYF
clone_size: -; d_call: -; j_call: TRBJ2-2; v_call: TRBV9; cdr3_nt: TGTGCCAGCAGCGTAGATGGGACATTGAACACCGGGGAGCTGTTTTTT; cdr3_aa: CASSVDGTLNTGELFF
clone_size: -; d_call: -; j_call: TRBJ1-1; v_call: TRBV5-1; cdr3_nt: TGCGCCAGCAGCGGGGCCAGGGTAAGAGGGACTGAAGCTTTCTTT; cdr3_aa: CASSGARVRGTEAFF
clone_size: -; d_call: TRBD2; j_call: TRBJ2-3; v_call: TRBV4-2; cdr3_nt: TGTGCCAGCAGCCAAGATACTAGCGGGGGATCAGATACGCAGTATTTT; cdr3_aa: CASSQDTSGGSDTQYF
clone_size: -; d_call: -; j_call: TRBJ1-2; v_call: TRBV11-2; cdr3_nt: TGTGCCAGCAGCTTAAATGCCGATTACGGCTACACCTTC; cdr3_aa: CASSLNADYGYTF
clone_size: -; d_call: -; j_call: TRBJ2-4; v_call: TRBV3-1/TRBV3-2; cdr3_nt: TGTGCCAGCAGCCCCGCCCGGCCCGAGAGGTTTCAGTACTTC; cdr3_aa: CASSPARPERFQYF
clone_size: once; d_call: -; j_call: TRBJ2-2; v_call: TRBV3-1/TRBV3-2; cdr3_nt: TGTGCCAGCAGTCGACTAGAGGGCACCGGGGAGCTGTTTTTT; cdr3_aa: CASSRLEGTGELFF
clone_size: -; d_call: -; j_call: TRBJ2-4; v_call: TRBV11-2; cdr3_nt: TGTGCCAGCAGCTTAGGGGGTCAGGGCGCCCAAAACATTCAGTACTTC; cdr3_aa: CASSLGGQGAQNIQYF
clone_size: -; d_call: -; j_call: TRBJ2-3; v_call: TRBV19; cdr3_nt: TGTGCCAGTAGTCCAGACGGACAGCTCTTCACAGATACGCAGTATTTT; cdr3_aa: CASSPDGQLFTDTQYF
clone_size: -; d_call: TRBD1; j_call: TRBJ1-6; v_call: TRBV27; cdr3_nt: TGTGCCAGCTCATTTTTTGGACAGGGCAATTCACCCCTCCACTTT; cdr3_aa: CASSFFGQGNSPLHF
clone_size: -; d_call: -; j_call: TRBJ1-1; v_call: TRBV5-1; cdr3_nt: TGCGCCAGCAGCTTGAGGGCGAGCGTGGACACTGAAGCTTTCTTT; cdr3_aa: CASSLRASVDTEAFF
clone_size: -; d_call: TRBD1; j_call: TRBJ1-2; v_call: TRBV7-2; cdr3_nt: TGTGCCAGCAGCCTTACAGGGGGTACTAACTATGGCTACACCTTC; cdr3_aa: CASSLTGGTNYGYTF
clone_size: -; d_call: -; j_call: TRBJ1-1; v_call: TRBV5-1; cdr3_nt: TGCGCCAGCAGCCCGGACGGGAACACTGAAGCTTTCTTT; cdr3_aa: CASSPDGNTEAFF
clone_size: -; d_call: TRBD1; j_call: TRBJ1-5; v_call: TRBV27; cdr3_nt: TGTGCCAGCAGTCCCGGACAGGAGGGGAATCAGCCCCAGCATTTT; cdr3_aa: CASSPGQEGNQPQHF
clone_size: few; d_call: -; j_call: TRBJ2-1; v_call: TRBV6-5; cdr3_nt: TGTGCCAGCAGTACAACCCTGGACAGTTCCAATGAGCAGTTCTTC; cdr3_aa: CASSTTLDSSNEQFF
clone_size: -; d_call: -; j_call: TRBJ2-2; v_call: TRBV3-1/TRBV3-2; cdr3_nt: TGTGCCAGCAGCCCAAGGAGGGTAAACACCGGGGAGCTGTTTTTT; cdr3_aa: CASSPRRVNTGELFF
clone_size: -; d_call: TRBD1; j_call: TRBJ1-2; v_call: TRBV18; cdr3_nt: TGTGCCAGCTCACCGGGACAGCAAAACTATGGCTACACCTTC; cdr3_aa: CASSPGQQNYGYTF
clone_size: -; d_call: -; j_call: TRBJ1-1; v_call: TRBV27; cdr3_nt: TGTGCCAGCACTTCACACTGGAACACTGAAGCTTTCTTT; cdr3_aa: CASTSHWNTEAFF